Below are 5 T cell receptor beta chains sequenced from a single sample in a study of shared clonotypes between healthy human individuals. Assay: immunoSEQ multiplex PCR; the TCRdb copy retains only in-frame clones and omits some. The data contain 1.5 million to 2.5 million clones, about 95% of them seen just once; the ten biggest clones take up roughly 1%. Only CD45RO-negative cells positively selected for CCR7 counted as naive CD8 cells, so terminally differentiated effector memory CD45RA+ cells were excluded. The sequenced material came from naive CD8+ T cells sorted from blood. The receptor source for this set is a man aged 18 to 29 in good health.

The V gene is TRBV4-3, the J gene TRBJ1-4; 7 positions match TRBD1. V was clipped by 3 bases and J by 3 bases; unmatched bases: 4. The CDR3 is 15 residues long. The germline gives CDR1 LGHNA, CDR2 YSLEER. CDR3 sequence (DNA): TGCGCCAGCAGCCAGGTTGACAGGGCTAATGAAAAACTGTTTTTT. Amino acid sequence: CASSQVDRANEKLFF.

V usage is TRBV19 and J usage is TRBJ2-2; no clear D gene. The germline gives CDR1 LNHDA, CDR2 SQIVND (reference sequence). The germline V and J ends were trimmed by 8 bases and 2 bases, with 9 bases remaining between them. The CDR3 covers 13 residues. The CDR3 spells CASVPGNTGELFF. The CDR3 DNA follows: TGTGCCAGTGTCCCTGGAAACACCGGGGAGCTGTTTTTT.

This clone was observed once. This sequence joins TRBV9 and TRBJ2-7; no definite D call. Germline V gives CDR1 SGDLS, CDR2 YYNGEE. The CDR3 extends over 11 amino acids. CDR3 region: CVPLDFSEQYF. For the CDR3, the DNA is TGTGTCCCGTTAGATTTCAGCGAGCAGTACTTC. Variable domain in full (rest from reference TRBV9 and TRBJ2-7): DSGVTQTPKHLITATGQRVTLRCSPRSGDLSVYWYQQSLDQGLQFLIQYYNGEERAKGNILERFSAQQFPDLHSELNLSSLELGDSALYFCVPLDFSEQYFGPGTRLTVT.

The chain's CDR3 is CASSSFQGATNEKLFF. For the CDR3, the DNA is TGTGCCAGCAGTTCCTTCCAGGGGGCGACTAATGAAAAACTGTTTTTT. The genes are TRBV6-6 and TRBJ1-4; 8 nucleotides agree with TRBD1. The CDR3 loop spans 16 amino acids. The J segment lost 2 bases and the V segment lost 4 bases, leaving 6 bases of the junction unmatched. Germline assignment: CDR1 MNHNY and CDR2 SVGAGI (reference sequence).

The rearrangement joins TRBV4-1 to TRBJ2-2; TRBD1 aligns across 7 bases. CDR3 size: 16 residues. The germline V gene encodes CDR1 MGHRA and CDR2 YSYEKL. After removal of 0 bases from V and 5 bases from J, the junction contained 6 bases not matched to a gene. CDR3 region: CASSQDIQGVTGELFF. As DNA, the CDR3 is TGCGCCAGCAGCCAAGATATCCAGGGGGTTACCGGGGAGCTGTTTTTT.